This TCR beta chain was documented in a study of T-cell reconstitution after alpha-beta-depleted transplantation in children. Unique molecular identifiers were incorporated when the TCRbeta library was constructed. TCRdb re-derived calls from the PCR reads in MiXCR, one entry per CDR3 protein. The data contain 300,000 or so distinct CDR3 sequences, about a quarter of them singletons. CDR3 size: 10 residues. The junction had 5 bases not matched to a gene; V was cut back by 6 bases and J by 15 bases. Per the germline V gene, CDR1 is MNHNS and CDR2 is SASEGT. The sequence derives from a male patient younger than 18 who had a stem cell transplant for acute lymphoblastic leukemia, so the T cells may come from the graft donor. V and J are TRBV6-1 and TRBJ2-1; 7 nucleotides agree with TRBD2. The source was PBMCs, mostly from graft donor cells, collected 180 days after TCRalphabeta/CD19-depleted stem cell transplant. CDR3 loop: CASSRLAWFF. The CDR3 DNA reads as TGTGCCAGCAGCCGACTAGCATGGTTCTTC.